This T cell receptor (beta chain) was recovered during a study of CD8 T cells in Susac syndrome. The CDR3 extends over 12 amino acids. Trimming pared 0 bases from V and 7 bases from J, leaving 4 bases between. Germline loops: CDR1 SGDLS, CDR2 YYNGEE. The T cells that were sequenced for TCR beta were CD8+ and CD4+ cells from blood. In the multiple sclerosis control group, patients were treatment-naive and had stable or active relapsing-remitting disease. The authors reverse transcribed roughly 0.5 to 1 ug RNA with random hexamers. A multiplex approach, immunoSEQ multiplex PCR, amplified TCR beta CDR3 across 54 Vbeta and 13 Jbeta. A single record per CDR3 protein comes from TCRdb applying MiXCR to the immunoSEQ multiplex PCR reads. The sample consists of some 150,000 distinct CDR3 sequences, around 95% of them appearing once.

This sequence joins TRBV9 and TRBJ1-4, with D uncertain. The receptor comes from a human donor with multiple sclerosis. Sequencing used CD8+ T cells from PBMCs. CDR3 DNA sequence: TGTGCCAGCAGCGTAGTTGGTGAAAAACTGTTTTTT. This encodes CASSVVGEKLFF.